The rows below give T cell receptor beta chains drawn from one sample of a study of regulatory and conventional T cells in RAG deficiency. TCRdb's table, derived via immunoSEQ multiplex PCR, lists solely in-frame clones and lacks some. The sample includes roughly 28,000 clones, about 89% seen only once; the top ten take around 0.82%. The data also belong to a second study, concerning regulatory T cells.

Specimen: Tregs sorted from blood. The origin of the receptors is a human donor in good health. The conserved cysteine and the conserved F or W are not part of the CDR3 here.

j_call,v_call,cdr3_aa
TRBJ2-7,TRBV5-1,ASSLGYEQY
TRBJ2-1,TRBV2,ASRGYSNEQF
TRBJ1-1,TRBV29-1,SVSLRGSETEAF
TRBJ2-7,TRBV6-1,ASSEMSPVRVRGLRY
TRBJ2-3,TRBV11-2,ASSHGQPGTSLTDTQY
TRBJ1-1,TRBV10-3,AISVMGGTEAF
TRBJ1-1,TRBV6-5,ASSQDRGRTEAF
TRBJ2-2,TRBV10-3,ATCVYRDPPGELF
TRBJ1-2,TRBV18,ASSPINTGLRGYGYT
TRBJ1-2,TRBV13,ASSSTRHYGYT
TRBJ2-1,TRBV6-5,ASSYGVSNEQF
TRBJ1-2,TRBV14,ASSRLGATGTYGYT
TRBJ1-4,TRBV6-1,ASRINEKLF
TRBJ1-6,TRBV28,ASRLGGEGYSPLH
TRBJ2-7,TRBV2,ASSLGQHGYEQY
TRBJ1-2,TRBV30,AWRGQGAYGYT
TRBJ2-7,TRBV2,ASSELGGASFADEQY
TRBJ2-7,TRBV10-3,AISLRDTANEQY
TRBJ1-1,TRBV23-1,ASSQSWGRAF
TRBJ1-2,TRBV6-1,ASSELLTQGGYT
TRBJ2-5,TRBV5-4,ASSRTIQETQY
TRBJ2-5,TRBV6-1,ASGFGTQY
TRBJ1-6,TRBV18,ASSRQGMGSSPLH
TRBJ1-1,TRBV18,ASSPTSMNTEAF
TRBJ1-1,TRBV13,ASSFGHQNTEAF
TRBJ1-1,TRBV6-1,ASSERLRGRTEAF
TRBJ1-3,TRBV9,ASSVGGRGNTIY